This T cell receptor (beta chain) emerged from a study of control samples from healthy donors and cancer patients. Clones were read by immunoSEQ multiplex PCR, and TCRdb kept only the in-frame ones, dropping some. There are 100,000 to 150,000 clones in the sample; 75% to 95% occur only once, and about 2.5% lies in the top ten. Germline V lookup: CDR1 MDHEN, CDR2 SYDVKM. J lost 5 bases, V lost 5 bases, and 11 bases had no gene match. This CDR3 spans 15 amino acids. The sequence came from a man in his late teens or twenties in good health. The sequenced sample consisted of blood. V and J are TRBV28 and TRBJ2-5, with TRBD2 matching over 7 bases. DNA of the CDR3: TGTGCCAGCAGTCAGGGACTATCCTCAAGGGAGACCCAGTACTTC. As protein: CASSQGLSSRETQYF.